Following are 31 T cell receptor beta chains from one sample sequenced in a study of cytotoxic CD8 clonotypes in ibrutinib-treated CLL. Produced via immunoSEQ multiplex PCR; TCRdb's table is partial and in-frame only. The sample carries 110,000 to 150,000 clones, 70% to 80% recorded once. Sequencing used PBMCs, obtained after 12 months of ibrutinib treatment. The receptor set was obtained from a human donor with chronic lymphocytic leukemia.

The count of this clone is one. The CDR3 protein is CASSPRVAGTYEQYF. Written as DNA, the CDR3 is TGTGCCAGCAGCCCCCGAGTAGCGGGGACCTACGAGCAGTACTTC. The V call is TRBV9, the J call TRBJ2-7, with 8 bases fitting TRBD2. V lost 4 bases, J lost 2 bases, and 8 bases stayed unmatched. Germline CDR1 is SGDLS and CDR2 is YYNGEE. CDR3 length: 15 amino acids.

CDR3 nucleotide sequence: TGTGCCAGCAGTTTATCACGCAGAAACACCATATATTTT. Amino acid sequence: CASSLSRRNTIYF. The V call is TRBV28, the J call TRBJ1-3; D ambiguous. Trimming shortened V by 1 base and J by 5 bases, and 6 bases separated the two germline ends. There are 13 residues in the CDR3. The V gene's germline CDR1 is MDHEN and CDR2 SYDVKM.

This sequence joins TRBV5-5 and TRBJ2-5; D unresolved. This CDR3 region has 13 residues. V gave up 0 bases and J gave up 5 bases, with 8 bases separating them. From germline, CDR1 is SGHKS and CDR2 YYEKEE (reference sequence). DNA of the CDR3: TGTGCCAGCAGCTTGGTTTTGTGGGAGACCCAGTACTTC. This sequence encodes CASSLVLWETQYF.

The chain uses TRBV11-3 and TRBJ1-2; D unclear. Trimming left V 9 bases short and J 0 bases short, with 8 bases between. This CDR3 has 12 residues. In germline, CDR1 is SGHNT, CDR2 YENEEA. The CDR3 DNA reads as TGTGCCAGTTCAGGAGCTAACTATGGCTACACCTTC. Translation: CASSGANYGYTF.

In regard to this clone: A junction end diverges from the germline sequence, so it may reflect a read error. The chain joins TRBV6-5 to TRBJ1-4; D is uncertain. Germline CDR1 reads MNHEY; CDR2 reads SVGAGI. The CDR3 totals 14 residues. Written as DNA, the CDR3 is TGTGCCATCAGTGCCGGGAACACTAATGAAAAACTGTTTTTT. Translation gives CAISAGNTNEKLFF.

J is TRBJ1-1 and V is TRBV6-5; D remains ambiguous. CDR3 length equals 13 residues. Per the germline V gene, CDR1 is MNHEY and CDR2 is SVGAGI. V lost 8 bases to trimming and J lost 4 bases, with 14 bases between them. CDR3 amino acids: CASQGPLSTEAFF. The DNA of the CDR3 is TGTGCCAGCCAAGGGCCCCTAAGCACTGAAGCTTTCTTT.

The rearrangement links TRBV4-1 to TRBJ1-4, with D maybe TRBD1 (5 bases). V was clipped by 1 base and J by 1 base, with 7 bases between them. This CDR3 contains 15 residues. Germline CDR1 reads MGHRA; CDR2 reads YSYEKL. In DNA form, the CDR3 reads TGCGCCAGCAGCCAAGTCCAGGGAACTAATGAAAAACTGTTTTTT. Its protein is CASSQVQGTNEKLFF.

The rearrangement uses TRBV7-8 and TRBJ2-2; either TRBD1 or TRBD2 may fit D (5 bases each). The germline V and J ends were trimmed by 4 bases and 2 bases, with 11 bases remaining between them. The CDR3 runs to 15 residues. Germline V gene data show CDR1 as SGHVS and CDR2 as FQNEAQ. Here the CDR3 reads CASSSPGPNTGELFF. The CDR3 region has the DNA TGTGCCAGCAGCTCGCCGGGACCCAACACCGGGGAGCTGTTTTTT.

Here the CDR3 reads CASSEGQSPLHF. CDR3 nucleotides: TGTGCCAGCAGTGAGGGGCAGTCACCCCTCCACTTT. V is TRBV28 and J is TRBJ1-6; TRBD1 is a possible D gene (5 bases). The CDR3 length is 12 residues. V lost 5 bases to trimming and J lost 10 bases, with 9 bases between them. Germline loops: CDR1 MDHEN, CDR2 SYDVKM.

This clone was observed a few times. V usage is TRBV6-1 and J usage is TRBJ1-5; 11 bases map to TRBD1. V was clipped by 0 bases and J by 2 bases; unmatched bases: 6. This CDR3 is built from 18 residues. Germline CDR1 MNHNS, CDR2 SASEGT. CDR3 region: CASSEAWTGGAGNQPQHF. The CDR3 DNA is TGTGCCAGCAGTGAAGCGTGGACAGGGGGCGCGGGCAATCAGCCCCAGCATTTT.

This clone appeared a few times. The chain combines TRBV6-5 with TRBJ1-2; 10 bases are shared with TRBD1. There are 13 residues in the CDR3. The germline V gene encodes CDR1 MNHEY and CDR2 SVGAGI. J lost 8 bases, V lost 2 bases, and 2 bases had no gene match. The CDR3 DNA is TGTGCCAGCAGTTACCAGACAGGGGGCGGCTACACCTTC. Amino acid sequence: CASSYQTGGGYTF.

V is TRBV21-1 and J is TRBJ2-4; no check of the table's D call, TRBD2, against the DNA was made. TRBV21-1 is reported as a pseudogene. This CDR3 spans 17 amino acids. DNA of the CDR3: TGTGCCAGCAGCCGCTTTGCTCCCTGCGGGTTTAAAAACATTCAGTACTTC. Translation gives CASSRFAPCGFKNIQYF.

This chain links TRBV30 with TRBJ2-3; TRBD2 aligns across 7 bases. With 0 bases clipped from V and 6 bases from J, the junction kept 9 bases outside the gene matches. Germline-derived CDR1 and CDR2 are GTSNPN and SVGIG (reference sequence). CDR3 length: 15 amino acids. CDR3 loop: CAWSVLETSRDTQYF. Written as DNA, the CDR3 is TGTGCCTGGAGTGTCCTTGAGACTAGCCGTGATACGCAGTATTTT.

The chain links TRBV25-1 to TRBJ1-2, with TRBD1 matching 9 bases. V was clipped by 6 bases and J by 5 bases; unmatched bases: 10. Germline CDR1 reads MGHDK; CDR2 reads SYGVNS. The CDR3 runs to 15 residues. This CDR3 is CASRGDRVGGYGYTF. The CDR3 DNA follows: TGTGCCAGCAGGGGGGACAGGGTTGGGGGTTATGGCTACACCTTC.

V and J are TRBV9 and TRBJ1-5; 7 nucleotides align to TRBD1. Trimming removed 4 bases from V and 4 bases from J; junction bases left unmatched: 11. There are 16 residues in the CDR3. Germline V lookup: CDR1 SGDLS, CDR2 YYNGEE. The chain's CDR3 is CASSLGGLGGNQPQHF. For the CDR3, the DNA is TGTGCCAGCAGCCTAGGGGGCCTAGGGGGGAATCAGCCCCAGCATTTT.

The rearrangement links TRBV7-8 to TRBJ1-6; D remains unclear. Germline lookup yields CDR1 SGHVS and CDR2 FQNEAQ. The CDR3 covers 15 residues. Between the trimmed V and J ends, which lost 6 bases and 8 bases, there was a span of 17 bases. Here the CDR3 reads CASSQTGNSHSPLHF. CDR3 coding DNA: TGTGCCAGCAGTCAGACGGGGAACTCACATTCACCCCTCCACTTT.

This clone was seen a few times. The V and J genes are TRBV12-2 and TRBJ1-5; the DNA was not compared with TRBD1, the D call given in the table. TRBV12-2 is reported as a pseudogene. The CDR3 has 13 residues. In DNA form, the CDR3 reads TGTGCAAGTCGCTTAGCTAAGACAGCGTGTAAGCATTTT. This gives the protein CASRLAKTACKHF.

CDR3 sequence reads: CASSPGQGAVYEQYF. Written as DNA, the CDR3 is TGTGCCAGCAGCCCTGGACAGGGGGCGGTCTACGAGCAGTACTTC. The chain joins TRBV5-5 to TRBJ2-7; 11 nucleotides align to TRBD1. Germline-derived CDR1 and CDR2 are SGHKS and YYEKEE (reference sequence). J gave up 3 bases and V 4 bases, and 6 bases lay outside the gene matches. The CDR3 is 15 residues long.

V usage is TRBV7-8 and J usage is TRBJ1-4, with 8 bases matching TRBD1. Germline-derived CDR1 and CDR2 are SGHVS and FQNEAQ. J lost 6 bases, V lost 2 bases, and 17 bases had no gene match. The CDR3 loop spans 19 amino acids. CDR3 in DNA: TGTGCCAGCAGCTTATTAGGGTTGCAGGGGGCAGGGTTATATGAAAAACTGTTTTTT. It translates to CASSLLGLQGAGLYEKLFF.

This clone was picked up one time. The V call is TRBV2, the J call TRBJ2-3; the match to TRBD2 covers 9 bases. J gave up 4 bases and V 5 bases, and 1 base lay outside the gene matches. Germline V gives CDR1 SNHLY, CDR2 FYNNEI. This CDR3 region has 13 residues. Written as DNA, the CDR3 is TGTGCCAGCAGTCTAGCGGGGTCAGATACGCAGTATTTT. Its protein product is CASSLAGSDTQYF.

The J gene is TRBJ2-2, the V gene TRBV10-3; D not resolved. Germline CDR1 and CDR2: ENHRY and SYGVKD. The CDR3 length is 14 residues. Trimming stripped 4 bases from V and 5 bases from J, with 11 bases between. CDR3 in amino acids: CAISVLGSTGELFF. As DNA, the CDR3 is TGTGCCATCAGTGTCTTGGGTTCAACCGGGGAGCTGTTTTTT.

This clone was recorded once. The chain carries TRBV7-3 and TRBJ2-1, with 11 bases fitting TRBD2. The junction had 2 bases not matched to a gene; V was cut back by 4 bases and J by 3 bases. The CDR3 consists of 15 residues. Germline loops: CDR1 SGHTA, CDR2 FQGTGA. CDR3 protein: CASSSGLAVYNEQFF. CDR3 coding DNA: TGTGCCAGCAGCTCGGGACTAGCGGTCTACAATGAGCAGTTCTTC.

CDR3 protein: CASRGRPSSSYEQYF. In DNA, the CDR3 is TGTGCCAGCAGGGGGCGACCGAGCAGCTCCTACGAGCAGTACTTC. The rearrangement links TRBV6-1 to TRBJ2-7; a weak D match, TRBD1 (5 bases). Germline V CDR1 and CDR2: MNHNS, SASEGT. The V end was cut by 6 bases, the J end by 0 bases, with 15 bases between. The CDR3 spans 15 residues.

V and J are TRBV7-9 and TRBJ2-3, with 7 bases fitting TRBD2. V shed 5 bases, J shed 2 bases, and the junction held 4 bases outside the gene matches. This CDR3 region has 14 residues. Looked up from germline, CDR1 is SEHNR and CDR2 is FQNEAQ (reference sequence). CDR3 sequence (DNA): TGTGCCAGCAGCCCGGGGGGTTACACAGATACGCAGTATTTT. It yields the protein CASSPGGYTDTQYF.

The chain employs TRBV27 and TRBJ2-3; no definite D call. Trimming took off 6 bases at V and 2 bases at J, with 18 bases between the two ends. Germline V gene lookup returns CDR1 MNHEY and CDR2 SMNVEV (reference sequence). The CDR3 consists of 16 residues. CDR3 DNA sequence: TGTGCCAGCAGGAGAGTTGGGGTGCTAAACACAGATACGCAGTATTTT. Its protein product is CASRRVGVLNTDTQYF.

This clone appeared once. This chain links TRBV2 with TRBJ2-7; 7 bases fit TRBD2. Unmatched junction bases numbered 4, after V lost 2 bases and J lost 0 bases. This CDR3 has 15 amino acids. Germline V CDR1 and CDR2: SNHLY, FYNNEI. The CDR3 region has the DNA TGTGCCAGCAGTGAATTAGCGGGCAGCTCCTACGAGCAGTACTTC. It yields the protein CASSELAGSSYEQYF.

This clone was recorded a few times. The rearrangement uses TRBV30 and TRBJ1-4; D call uncertain. Per germline, CDR1 GTSNPN and CDR2 SVGIG (reference sequence). Trimming stripped 4 bases from V and 7 bases from J, with 13 bases between. This CDR3 spans 13 amino acids. For the CDR3, the DNA is TGTGCCTGGAACACGGACCTCCGTGAAAAACTGTTTTTT. It translates to CAWNTDLREKLFF.

The chain links TRBV6-1 to TRBJ1-3, with 9 bases lining up with TRBD1. The CDR3 extends over 15 amino acids. V was pared by 8 bases and J by 7 bases, with 12 bases of the junction left unmatched. In germline, CDR1 is MNHNS, CDR2 SASEGT. The CDR3 DNA is TGTGCCAGCGGGCCGGGACAGGGCTTTAGGAACACCATATATTTT. This encodes CASGPGQGFRNTIYF.

This rearrangement joins TRBV27 to TRBJ1-2, with D uncertain. Germline V gene data show CDR1 as MNHEY and CDR2 as SMNVEV (reference sequence). The CDR3 consists of 14 residues. Trimming left V 6 bases short and J 7 bases short, with 18 bases between. Here the CDR3 reads CASSPPGPPLGYTF. As DNA, the CDR3 is TGTGCCAGCAGCCCGCCGGGCCCCCCCCTTGGCTACACCTTC.

The chain employs TRBV9 and TRBJ2-7; 7 positions match TRBD2. Germline V gene lookup returns CDR1 SGDLS and CDR2 YYNGEE. V shed 2 bases and J 3 bases; nucleotides not matched to a gene: 8. The CDR3 loop spans 15 amino acids. In DNA form, the CDR3 reads TGTGCCAGCAGCGTGTCTAGCGGAGAGTACTACGAGCAGTACTTC. Translating gives CASSVSSGEYYEQYF.

This rearrangement joins TRBV7-2 to TRBJ2-1; 7 nucleotides align to TRBD2. The CDR3 extends over 14 amino acids. CDR1 and CDR2 (germline): SGHTA, FQGNSA. J was trimmed by 6 bases and V by 0 bases; bases with no gene match: 2. CDR3 nucleotide sequence: TGTGCCAGCAGCTTAGCGCGGGGGAGCAATGAGCAGTTCTTC. It is translated as CASSLARGSNEQFF.